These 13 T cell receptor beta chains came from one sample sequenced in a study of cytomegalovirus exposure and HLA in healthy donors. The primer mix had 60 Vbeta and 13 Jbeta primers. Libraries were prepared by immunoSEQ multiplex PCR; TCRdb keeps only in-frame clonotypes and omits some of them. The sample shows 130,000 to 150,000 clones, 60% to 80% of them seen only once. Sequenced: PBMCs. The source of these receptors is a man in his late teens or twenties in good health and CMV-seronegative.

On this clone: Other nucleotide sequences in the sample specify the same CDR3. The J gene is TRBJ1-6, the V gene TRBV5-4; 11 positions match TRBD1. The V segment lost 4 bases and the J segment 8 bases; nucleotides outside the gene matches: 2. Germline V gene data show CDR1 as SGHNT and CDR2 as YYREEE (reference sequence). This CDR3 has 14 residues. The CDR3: CASSLGQGDSPLHF. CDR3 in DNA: TGTGCCAGCAGCCTGGGACAGGGGGATTCACCCCTCCACTTT.

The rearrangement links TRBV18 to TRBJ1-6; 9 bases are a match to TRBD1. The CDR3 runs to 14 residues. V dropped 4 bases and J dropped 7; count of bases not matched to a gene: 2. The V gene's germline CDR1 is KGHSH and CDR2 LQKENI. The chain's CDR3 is CASSLGQGNSPLHF. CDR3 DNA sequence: TGTGCCAGCTCACTGGGACAGGGAAATTCACCCCTCCACTTT.

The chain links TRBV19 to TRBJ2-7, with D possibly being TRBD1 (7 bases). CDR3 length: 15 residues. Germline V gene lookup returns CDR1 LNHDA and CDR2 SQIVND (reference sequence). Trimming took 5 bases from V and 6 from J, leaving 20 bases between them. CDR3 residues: CASSPGSAGGGEQYF. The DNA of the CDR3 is TGTGCCAGTAGTCCCGGGTCGGCAGGGGGAGGCGAGCAGTACTTC.

CDR3 DNA: TGTGCCAGCAGTTTGAGGACAGGGACAGGCTACACCTTC. As protein: CASSLRTGTGYTF. The chain couples TRBV27 to TRBJ1-2; 8 bases match TRBD1. J lost 8 bases, V lost 3 bases, and 5 bases had no gene match. Germline CDR1 and CDR2: MNHEY and SMNVEV (reference sequence). The CDR3 extends over 13 amino acids.

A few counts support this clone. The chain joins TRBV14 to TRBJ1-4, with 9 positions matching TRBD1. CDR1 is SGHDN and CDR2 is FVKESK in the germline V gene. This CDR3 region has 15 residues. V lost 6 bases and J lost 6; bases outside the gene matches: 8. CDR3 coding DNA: TGTGCCAGCAGTCAATTAAGGACAGGGGATGAAAAACTGTTTTTT. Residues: CASSQLRTGDEKLFF.

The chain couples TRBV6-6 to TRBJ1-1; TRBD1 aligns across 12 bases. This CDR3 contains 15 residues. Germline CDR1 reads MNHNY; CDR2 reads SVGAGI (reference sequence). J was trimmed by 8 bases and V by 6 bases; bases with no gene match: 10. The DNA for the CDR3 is TGTGCCAGCAGCTATTCAGGGACAGGGGGCAAAGAAGCTTTCTTT. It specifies CASSYSGTGGKEAFF.

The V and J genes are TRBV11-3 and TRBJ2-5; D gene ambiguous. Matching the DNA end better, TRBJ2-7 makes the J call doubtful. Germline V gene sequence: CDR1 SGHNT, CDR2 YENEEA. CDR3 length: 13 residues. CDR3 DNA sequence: TGTGCCAGCAGCTTAGACCCGTCCGCCGAGCAGTACTTC. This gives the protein CASSLDPSAEQYF.

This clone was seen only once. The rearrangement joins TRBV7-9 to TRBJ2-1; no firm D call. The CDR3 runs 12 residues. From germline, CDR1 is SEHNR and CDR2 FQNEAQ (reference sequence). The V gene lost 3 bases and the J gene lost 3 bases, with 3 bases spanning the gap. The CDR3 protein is CASSFSYNEQFF. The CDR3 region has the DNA TGTGCCAGCAGCTTCAGCTACAATGAGCAGTTCTTC.

The CDR3 region has the DNA TGTGCCAGCAGCCTTGGGCAGGGATATTCACCCCTCCACTTT. This sequence encodes CASSLGQGYSPLHF. The V and J genes are TRBV25-1 and TRBJ1-6, with D maybe TRBD1 (5 bases). This CDR3 is 14 amino acids long. CDR1 is MGHDK and CDR2 is SYGVNS in the germline V gene. Trimming removed 6 bases from V and 8 bases from J, with 14 bases in between.

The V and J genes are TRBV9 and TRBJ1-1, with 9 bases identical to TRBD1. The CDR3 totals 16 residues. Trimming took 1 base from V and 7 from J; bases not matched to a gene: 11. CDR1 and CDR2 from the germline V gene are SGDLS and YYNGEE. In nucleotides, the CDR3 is TGTGCCAGCAGCGTAACGGGCGGGACAGGGCTAATTGAAGCTTTCTTT. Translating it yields CASSVTGGTGLIEAFF. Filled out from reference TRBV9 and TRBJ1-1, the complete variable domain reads DSGVTQTPKHLITATGQRVTLRCSPRSGDLSVYWYQQSLDQGLQFLIQYYNGEERAKGNILERFSAQQFPDLHSELNLSSLELGDSALYFCASSVTGGTGLIEAFFGQGTRLTVV.

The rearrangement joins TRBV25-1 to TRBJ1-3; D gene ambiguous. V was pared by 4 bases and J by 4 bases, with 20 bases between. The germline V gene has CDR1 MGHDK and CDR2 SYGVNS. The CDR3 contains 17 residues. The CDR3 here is CASSGPGSLLLGNTIYF. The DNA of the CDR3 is TGTGCCAGCAGTGGACCCGGGTCTCTCCTCCTGGGAAACACCATATATTTT.

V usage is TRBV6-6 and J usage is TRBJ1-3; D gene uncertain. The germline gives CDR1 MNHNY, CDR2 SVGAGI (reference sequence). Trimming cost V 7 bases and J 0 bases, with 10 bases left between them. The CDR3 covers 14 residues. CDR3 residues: CASTPFLSGNTIYF. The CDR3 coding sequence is TGTGCCAGCACCCCGTTCCTCTCTGGAAACACCATATATTTT.

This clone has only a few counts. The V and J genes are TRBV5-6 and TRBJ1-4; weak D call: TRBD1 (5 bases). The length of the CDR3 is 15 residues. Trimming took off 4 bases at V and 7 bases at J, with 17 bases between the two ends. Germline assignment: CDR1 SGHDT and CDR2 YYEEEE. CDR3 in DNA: TGTGCCAGCAGCCGTTTCCAGGGATCGGGTGAAAAACTGTTTTTT. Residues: CASSRFQGSGEKLFF.